This TCR beta chain appears in the sequencing data of a study of CD8 T cells in ankylosing spondylitis. Findings and limits, study-wide: CD8+ cells made up the disease-linked clones, which were relatively rare in peripheral blood. One TCR beta motif, made up of roughly 8 highly homologous variants, appeared characteristic of ankylosing spondylitis blood. Disease-linked clones reportedly concentrated significantly in matched ankylosing spondylitis synovial fluid.

This CDR3 comprises 15 residues. V dropped 5 bases and J dropped 4; count of bases not matched to a gene: 7. Germline loops: CDR1 MNHEY, CDR2 SMNVEV (reference sequence). TCRdb analysed the 5' RACE reads with MiXCR anew, one entry per CDR3 protein. The sample consists of about 340,000 distinct CDR3 sequences, under 8.5% of them appearing once. This clonotype was counted many times. Its target is unknown. The sequenced material came from blood, either unsorted or a sorted T cell fraction (not recorded which). This clonotype originated in a male donor with ankylosing spondylitis. The V and J genes are TRBV27 and TRBJ2-7; 11 bases match TRBD2. The CDR3 loop is CASSKGLADGYEQYF. DNA of the CDR3: TGTGCCAGCAGTAAGGGACTAGCGGATGGGTACGAGCAGTACTTC.